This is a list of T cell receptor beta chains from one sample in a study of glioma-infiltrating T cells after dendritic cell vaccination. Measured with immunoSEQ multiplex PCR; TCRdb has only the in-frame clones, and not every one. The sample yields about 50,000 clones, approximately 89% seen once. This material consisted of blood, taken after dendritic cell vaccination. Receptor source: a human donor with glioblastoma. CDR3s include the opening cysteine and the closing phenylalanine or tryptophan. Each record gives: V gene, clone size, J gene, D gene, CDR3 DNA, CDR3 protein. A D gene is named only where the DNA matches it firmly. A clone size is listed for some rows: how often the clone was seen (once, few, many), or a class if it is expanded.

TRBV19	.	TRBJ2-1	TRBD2	TGTGCCAGTCACGCGGGAGGCTCGGGCAATGAGCAGTTCTTC	CASHAGGSGNEQFF
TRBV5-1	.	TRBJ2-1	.	TGCGCCAGCAGCTTCAGTGCCTCCTACAATGAGCAGTTCTTC	CASSFSASYNEQFF
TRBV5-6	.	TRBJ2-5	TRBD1	TGCGCCAGCGACAGGGGGGAGACCCAGTACTTC	CASDRGETQYF
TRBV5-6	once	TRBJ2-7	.	TGTGCCAGCAGCGGGGGGACCCGGTACGACGAGCAGTACTTC	CASSGGTRYDEQYF
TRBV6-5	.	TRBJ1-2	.	TGTGCCAGCAGTTACTCGCGAGGGCTCGGATGGGGCTACACCTTC	CASSYSRGLGWGYTF
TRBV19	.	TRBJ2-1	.	TGTGCCAGTAGTATCGACAGGCTGATTTTATCTGGACTAGGTCTCAATGAGCAGTTCTTC	CASSIDRLILSGLGLNEQFF
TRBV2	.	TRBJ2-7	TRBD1	TGTGCCAGACAACCTATTCGGGACAGATCCTACGAGCAGTACTTC	CARQPIRDRSYEQYF
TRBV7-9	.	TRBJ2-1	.	TGTGCCAGCAGCCCCCGGCGGGACAATGAGCAGTTCTTC	CASSPRRDNEQFF
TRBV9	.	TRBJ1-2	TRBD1	TGTGCCAGCAGCGCTAACTCCGGGACAGGGATTCATGGCTACACCTTC	CASSANSGTGIHGYTF
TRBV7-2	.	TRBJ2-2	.	TGTGCCAGCAGCTTAAACAGGATCACCGGGGAGCTGTTTTTT	CASSLNRITGELFF
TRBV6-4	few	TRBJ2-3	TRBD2	TGTGCCAGCAGTGCCCGAGCGGGAGAGGTAGATACGCAGTATTTT	CASSARAGEVDTQYF
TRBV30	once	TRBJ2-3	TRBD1	TGTGCCTGGAGCGGACGAGGGGGCGGTCGCACAGATACGCAGTATTTT	CAWSGRGGGRTDTQYF
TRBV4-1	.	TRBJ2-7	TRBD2	TGCGCCAGCAGCCAAGCCGGACTAGCCTACGAGCAGTACTTC	CASSQAGLAYEQYF
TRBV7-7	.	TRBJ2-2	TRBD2	TGTGCTAGCAGCGCCCAGCGGGAGGGGGTCGGGGAGCTGTTTTTT	CASSAQREGVGELFF
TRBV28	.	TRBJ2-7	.	TGTGCCAGCAGTTTTGGCAGGGTCGGCGAGCAGTACTTC	CASSFGRVGEQYF
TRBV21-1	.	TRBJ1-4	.	TGTGCCAGCAGCAAAGCGGGCAGGGGGGCTGAAAAACTGTTTTTT	CASSKAGRGAEKLFF
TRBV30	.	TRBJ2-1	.	TGTGCCTGGAGTCATATTCACCGTGGCCTTAATGAGCAGTTCTTC	CAWSHIHRGLNEQFF
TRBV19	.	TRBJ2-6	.	TGTGCCAGTAGTATAAATTCGGTCTCTGGGGCCAACGTCCTGACTTTC	CASSINSVSGANVLTF
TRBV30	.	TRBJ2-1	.	TGTGCCTGGAGTGTACCCACAGCGTTGCATCAGCGGGAGCAGTTCTTC	CAWSVPTALHQREQFF
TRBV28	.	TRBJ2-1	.	TGTGCCAGCAGTTTATTGGCGACTCAGCAGTTCTTC	CASSLLATQQFF
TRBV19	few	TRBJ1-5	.	TGTGCCAGTAGTATAGTCCCTAATCAGCCCCAGCATTTT	CASSIVPNQPQHF
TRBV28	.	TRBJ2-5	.	TGTGCCGGCAGTTTGATTGGAGTCCAAGAGACCCAGTACTTC	CAGSLIGVQETQYF
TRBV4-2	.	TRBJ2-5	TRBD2	TGTGCCAGCAGCCAAGACTGGACTAGCGGATCAGAGACCCAGTACTTC	CASSQDWTSGSETQYF
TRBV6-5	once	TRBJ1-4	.	TGTGCCAGCAGGGACACAACTAATGAAAAACTGTTTTTT	CASRDTTNEKLFF
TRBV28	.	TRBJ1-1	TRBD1	TGTGCCAGCAGCCGACAGGGGGCGACTGAAGCTTTCTTT	CASSRQGATEAFF
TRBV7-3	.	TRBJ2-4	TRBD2	TGTGCCAGCAGCTTAAATAGCGGGAGGGGGTCGGCCAAAAACATTCAGTACTTC	CASSLNSGRGSAKNIQYF
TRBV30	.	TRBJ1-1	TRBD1	TGTGCCTGGAGGGACAGGGTTCGGACTGAAGCTTTCTTT	CAWRDRVRTEAFF
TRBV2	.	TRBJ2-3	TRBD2	TGTGCCAGCAGAATGGGACTAGCGCAATCTAGCACAGATACGCAGTATTTT	CASRMGLAQSSTDTQYF
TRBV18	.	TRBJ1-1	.	TGTGCCAGCTCACTGCAGCGGGGGGTTGGCACTGAAGCTTTCTTT	CASSLQRGVGTEAFF
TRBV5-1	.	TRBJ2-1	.	TGCGCCAGCCGGGGGTCTAGCGCGTACAATGAGCAGTTCTTC	CASRGSSAYNEQFF
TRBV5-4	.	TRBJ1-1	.	TGTGCCAGCAGGCTTGACGGGGGGAGCGCTGAAGCTTTCTTT	CASRLDGGSAEAFF
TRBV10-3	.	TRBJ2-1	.	TGTGCCATCAGTGAGCCAGGTAGGGACTCGACCCTTGAGCAGTTCTTC	CAISEPGRDSTLEQFF
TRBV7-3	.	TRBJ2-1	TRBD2	TGTGCCAGCAGTGCATCTAGCGGGAGTTACAATGAGCAGTTCTTC	CASSASSGSYNEQFF
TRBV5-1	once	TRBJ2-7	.	TGCGCCAGCAGCTTGGAAAGCCACTCCTACGAGCAGTACTTC	CASSLESHSYEQYF
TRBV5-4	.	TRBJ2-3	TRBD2	TGTGCCAGCAGCTTGGTGGGAGGGCCAAATACGCAGTATTTT	CASSLVGGPNTQYF